The clone carrying this T cell receptor (beta chain) was seen a handful of times. Its target is not known. This sample was included in a study of T-cell reconstitution after alpha-beta-depleted transplantation in children. Overall study results and limits: Alpha-beta T cells about two months after transplant reportedly derived from several hundred expanded graft clones. Hyperexpanded clones declined; after one year, newly produced T cells mostly supplied diversity.

The CDR3 sequence is 14 residues long. The V gene's germline CDR1 is SNHLY and CDR2 FYNNEI. Trimming removed 6 bases at V and 4 bases at J, with 16 bases between. Preparation of the TCRbeta library involved a method that used unique molecular identifiers. TCRdb redid the calling of the PCR reads with MiXCR, one entry per CDR3 protein. Of hundreds of thousands of distinct CDR3 sequences listed, less than 9.5% were seen once; the top ten hold approximately 8.6%. This receptor was identified in a female patient under 10 years old who had a stem cell transplant for Fanconi anemia, so the T cells may come from the graft donor. The J gene is TRBJ2-7, the V gene TRBV2, with a weak D call TRBD2 (5 bases). The specimen was peripheral blood, collected 360 days after TCRalphabeta/CD19-depleted stem cell transplant. This CDR3 is CASRPGMSIYEQYF. The CDR3 DNA reads as TGTGCCAGCAGGCCCGGGATGTCTATATACGAGCAGTACTTC.